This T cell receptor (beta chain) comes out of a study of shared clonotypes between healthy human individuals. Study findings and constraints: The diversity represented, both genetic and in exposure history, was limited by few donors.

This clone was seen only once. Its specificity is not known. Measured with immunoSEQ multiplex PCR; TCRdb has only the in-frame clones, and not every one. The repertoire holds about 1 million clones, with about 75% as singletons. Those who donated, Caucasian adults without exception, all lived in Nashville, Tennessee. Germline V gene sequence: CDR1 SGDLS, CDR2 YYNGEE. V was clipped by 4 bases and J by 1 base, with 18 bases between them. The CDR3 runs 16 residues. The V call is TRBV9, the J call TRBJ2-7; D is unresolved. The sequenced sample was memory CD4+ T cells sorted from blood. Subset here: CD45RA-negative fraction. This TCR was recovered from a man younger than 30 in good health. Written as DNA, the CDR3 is TGTGCCAGCAGCCCCACAGCTACCTCACATTCCTACGAGCAGTACTTC. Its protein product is CASSPTATSHSYEQYF.